The sequence of this T cell receptor (beta chain) was determined in a study of pediatric ulcerative colitis. On the study more broadly: Ulcerative colitis patients had pancolitis or left-sided colitis, with confirming histology.

During colonoscopy, one to two rectal pinch biopsies were collected. V was trimmed by 0 bases and J by 11 bases, leaving 13 bases between them. The germline gives CDR1 SGHNT, CDR2 YENEEA. The CDR3 spans 13 residues. The study, taken as a whole, reports: Blood-derived T cells may be present in rectal pinch biopsies. Two patients had blood samples with substantially reduced template counts. In rectum, acute severe colitis had expanded clones and less diversity.

Assay: immunoSEQ multiplex PCR; the TCRdb copy retains only in-frame clones and omits some. The table shows fewer than 30,000 clones, with approximately 71% occurring only once. As concerns this clone: Its cognate antigen is unknown.

This sequence joins TRBV11-3 and TRBJ2-5; TRBD2 might be the D (6 bases). Sequenced sample: gut tissue. This receptor was taken from a boy aged 5-17 years with severe ulcerative colitis. CDR3 loop: CASSLEQGGEQYF. The CDR3, as DNA: TGTGCCAGCAGCTTAGAGCAGGGCGGGGAGCAGTACTTC.